Presented here are 17 T cell receptor beta chains from one specimen sequenced in a study of T cells in Graves' hyperthyroidism and ophthalmopathy. Regions amplified from RNA transcripts were the TCR beta CDR3 regions. HTBI primers drove first-round RT-PCR of the TCR CDR3. TCRdb ran MiXCR on the multiplex PCR reads and lists one entry per CDR3 protein. Among 660,000 or so distinct CDR3 sequences listed, about 45% were seen once. Sequencing was carried out using peripheral blood or thyroid tissue (not recorded which). All receptors derive from an adult man with Graves' disease, either hyperthyroidism or ophthalmopathy (not recorded which).

This clonotype occurred many times. The rearrangement joins TRBV2 to TRBJ1-2, with 10 bases that match TRBD1. CDR3 length: 13 residues. In germline, CDR1 is SNHLY, CDR2 FYNNEI. Trimming cost V 7 bases and J 3 bases; bases outside gene matches: 2. As DNA, the CDR3 is TGTGCCAGCACCGGGACAGGGGACTATGGCTACACCTTC. Protein product: CASTGTGDYGYTF.

The V call is TRBV2, the J call TRBJ2-2; 9 nucleotides align to TRBD1. CDR1 and CDR2 (germline): SNHLY, FYNNEI. The CDR3 length is 14 residues. Trimming at V came to 8 bases and at J to 5 bases, leaving 6 bases not matched to a gene. The chain's CDR3 is CASSGTGFTGELFF. The CDR3 DNA reads TGTGCCAGCTCCGGGACAGGGTTTACCGGGGAGCTGTTTTTT.

This clonotype occurred many times. The V and J genes are TRBV10-3 and TRBJ1-2; TRBD1 might be the D (5 bases). The germline CDR1 and CDR2 sequences are ENHRY and SYGVKD. The V end lost 6 bases, the J end lost 4 bases, and 12 bases lay between the germline ends. This CDR3 region has 13 residues. The CDR3 is CAISLDRIYGYTF. The CDR3 DNA reads as TGTGCCATCAGCCTTGACAGAATCTATGGCTACACCTTC.

Details on this clonotype: A much larger clone is a single base away; this may be a read error. The chain is built from TRBV11-1 and TRBJ2-7; TRBD2 matches 11 bases. After removal of 5 bases from V and 0 bases from J, the junction contained 9 bases not matched to a gene. Germline lookup yields CDR1 SGHAT and CDR2 FQDESV (reference sequence). CDR3 length: 17 amino acids. DNA for the CDR3: TGTGCCAGCAGCCAGAGGGCTAGCGGGAGGCCCTCCTACGAGCAGTACTTC. It is translated as CASSQRASGRPSYEQYF.

J is TRBJ2-2 and V is TRBV12-5, with D maybe TRBD1 (6 bases). V was trimmed by 6 bases and J by 4 bases, leaving 9 bases between them. In germline, CDR1 is LGHNT, CDR2 FRNRAP. The length of the CDR3 is 13 residues. The CDR3 is CASGQGSTGELFF. CDR3 in DNA: TGTGCTAGTGGACAGGGATCCACCGGGGAGCTGTTTTTT.

With regard to this clonotype: One junction end does not reproduce the germline sequence, and a read error may be involved. The CDR3: CASSGQGATDTEAFF. DNA of the CDR3: TGTGCCAGCAGTGGACAGGGGGCGACGGACACTGAGGCTTTCTTT. The chain links TRBV25-1 to TRBJ1-1; the match to TRBD1 covers 10 bases. CDR1 is MGHDK and CDR2 is SYGVNS in the germline V gene. The CDR3 extends over 15 amino acids.

The chain couples TRBV20-1 to TRBJ1-1; 7 bases are a match to TRBD1. Per the germline V gene, CDR1 is DFQATT and CDR2 is SNEGSKA (reference sequence). The V gene end was trimmed by 2 bases and the J gene end by 1 base; junction bases not matched to a gene: 1. The CDR3 sequence is 13 residues long. The CDR3 bases are TGCAGTGCTAGACGGGACAGGAACACTGAAGCTTTCTTT. Protein sequence: CSARRDRNTEAFF.

This clonotype was found many times. The chain couples TRBV10-3 to TRBJ1-1; D is undetermined. The CDR3 spans 11 residues. V was clipped by 1 base and J by 11 bases, with 8 bases between them. Germline V gives CDR1 ENHRY, CDR2 SYGVKD. In nucleotides, the CDR3 is TGTGCCATCAGTGAGTTCCGGGAGGCTTTCTTT. Its translation is CAISEFREAFF.

V gene TRBV20-1 combines with J gene TRBJ2-5; TRBD1 aligns across 9 bases. The CDR3 contains 13 residues. With V trimmed by 6 bases and J by 7 bases, 9 bases remained unmatched. CDR1 is DFQATT and CDR2 is SNEGSKA in the germline V gene (reference sequence). CDR3 region: CSARDRALGTQYF. The CDR3, as DNA: TGCAGTGCCAGGGACAGGGCCTTAGGGACCCAGTACTTC.

This chain uses TRBV7-9 with TRBJ1-5; D is unclear. The CDR3 has 16 amino acids. Trimming cost V 4 bases and J 0 bases, with 13 bases left between them. From germline, CDR1 is SEHNR and CDR2 FQNEAQ (reference sequence). CDR3 sequence reads: CASSSAHPYSNQPQHF. The CDR3 region has the DNA TGTGCCAGCAGCTCTGCCCATCCCTATAGCAATCAGCCCCAGCATTTT.

There are many counts of this clonotype. The rearrangement uses TRBV10-3 and TRBJ1-6; no firm D call. CDR1 is ENHRY, CDR2 SYGVKD, per germline. The V gene lost 0 bases and the J gene lost 4 bases, with 10 bases spanning the gap. This CDR3 is 16 amino acids long. This CDR3 reads CAISESREKYNSPLHF. CDR3 sequence (DNA): TGTGCCATCAGTGAGTCCCGGGAGAAGTATAATTCACCCCTCCACTTT.

This chain links TRBV2 with TRBJ1-1; no clear D. Germline V gene data show CDR1 as SNHLY and CDR2 as FYNNEI. Trimming removed 8 bases at V and 8 bases at J, with 15 bases between. The CDR3 consists of 12 residues. The CDR3 is CASVTTLVEAFF. CDR3 nucleotides: TGTGCCAGCGTCACGACGTTGGTAGAAGCTTTCTTT.

This clonotype was seen a handful of times. This chain connects TRBV12-3 or TRBV12-4 to TRBJ1-5; no firm D call. V lost 1 base and J 6 bases, leaving 10 bases between the germline ends. This CDR3 region has 14 residues. The CDR3 here is CASSLDGGSQPQHF. CDR3 in DNA: TGTGCCAGCAGTTTAGACGGAGGATCTCAGCCCCAGCATTTT.

This clonotype occurred a few times. A read error may be the cause here, since a much bigger clone is one base away. This chain connects TRBV24-1 to TRBJ1-1; TRBD1 matches at 8 bases. Germline V gene lookup returns CDR1 KGHDR and CDR2 SFDVKD. The CDR3 length is 15 residues. The trim removed 5 bases at V and 4 bases at J, leaving 8 bases unmatched. The CDR3 here is CATSGGQGGGTEAFF. The CDR3 region has the DNA TGTGCCACCAGTGGTGGACAGGGCGGGGGCACTGAAGCTTTCTTT.

V and J are TRBV20-1 and TRBJ2-7; 9 bases agree with TRBD2. Germline V gene data show CDR1 as DFQATT and CDR2 as SNEGSKA (reference sequence). The CDR3 extends over 12 amino acids. J lost 5 bases, V lost 5 bases, and 4 bases had no gene match. The DNA for the CDR3 is TGCAGTGCTGGCGGGAGGGCCCACGAGCAGTACTTC. Translating gives CSAGGRAHEQYF.

The V call is TRBV20-1, the J call TRBJ2-7; weak D call: TRBD1 (6 bases). CDR1 and CDR2 (germline): DFQATT, SNEGSKA (reference sequence). The V end was cut by 0 bases, the J end by 4 bases, with 13 bases between. The length of the CDR3 is 14 residues. The CDR3, as DNA: TGCAGTGCTAGAGAGCCAGGGGCGATTTACGAGCAGTACTTC. This gives the protein CSAREPGAIYEQYF.

Concerning this clonotype itself: This CDR3 is missing its conserved last phenylalanine or tryptophan, likely due to a read error. V is TRBV9 and J is TRBJ1-2; D possibly corresponds to TRBD1 (5 bases). CDR1 and CDR2 from the germline V gene are SGDLS and YYNGEE. This CDR3 is 15 amino acids long. Trimming removed 3 bases from V and 0 bases from J, with 12 bases in between. CDR3 region: CASSEGLSSNYGYTL. The DNA of the CDR3 is TGTGCCAGCAGCGAGGGACTCAGTTCTAACTATGGCTACACCCTC.